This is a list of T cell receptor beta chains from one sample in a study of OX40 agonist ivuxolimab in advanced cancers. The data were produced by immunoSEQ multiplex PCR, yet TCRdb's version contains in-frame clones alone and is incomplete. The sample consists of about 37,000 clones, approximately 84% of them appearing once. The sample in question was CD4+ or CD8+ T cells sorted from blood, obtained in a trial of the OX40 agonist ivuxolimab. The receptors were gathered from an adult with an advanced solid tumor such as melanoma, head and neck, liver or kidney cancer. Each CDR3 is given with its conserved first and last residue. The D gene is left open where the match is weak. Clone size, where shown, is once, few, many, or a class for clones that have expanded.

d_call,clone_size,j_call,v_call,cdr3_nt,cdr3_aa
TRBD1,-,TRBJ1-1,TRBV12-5,TGTGCTAGTGGCCGGACAGGGGCGGACACTGAAGCTTTCTTT,CASGRTGADTEAFF
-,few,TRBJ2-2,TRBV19,TGTGCCAGTAGTATAAGGGGCGATGGCACCGGGGAGCTGTTTTTT,CASSIRGDGTGELFF
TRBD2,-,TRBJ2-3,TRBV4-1,TGCGCCAGCAGCCAGTGGACTAGCGGGGGAGGGACAGATACGCAGTATTTT,CASSQWTSGGGTDTQYF
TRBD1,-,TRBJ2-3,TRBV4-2,TGTGCCAGCAGCCAAGAGGGGACAGGGGGGCCAGATACGCAGTATTTT,CASSQEGTGGPDTQYF
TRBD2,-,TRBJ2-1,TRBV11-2,TGTGCCAGCACCCCACGAGGGACTAGCGGATACAATGAGCAGTTCTTC,CASTPRGTSGYNEQFF
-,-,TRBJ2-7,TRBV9,TGTGCCAGCAGCGTAAACCCAGTTGCTCGCGAGCAGTACTTC,CASSVNPVAREQYF
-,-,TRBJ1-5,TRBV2,TGTGCCAGCAGTGATCAAGGAACCTCCAATCAGCCCCAGCATTTT,CASSDQGTSNQPQHF
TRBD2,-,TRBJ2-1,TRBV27,TGTGCCAGCAGTGCATCTCAGCGGGGGCCATACAATGAGCAGTTCTTC,CASSASQRGPYNEQFF
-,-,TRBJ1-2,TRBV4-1,TGCGCCAGCAGCTCGATGGGAGGAAACGGCTACACCTTC,CASSSMGGNGYTF
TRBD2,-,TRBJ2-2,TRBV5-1,TGCGCCAGCAGCTTCCCCCGGGGGGGCTACACCGGGGAGCTGTTTTTT,CASSFPRGGYTGELFF
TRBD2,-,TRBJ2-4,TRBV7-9,TGTGCCAGCAGCTCTCTAGCGGTGGATTACAAAAACATTCAGTACTTC,CASSSLAVDYKNIQYF
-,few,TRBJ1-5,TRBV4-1,TGCGCCAGCAGCCAAGAGGGAAGCAATCAGCCCCAGCATTTT,CASSQEGSNQPQHF
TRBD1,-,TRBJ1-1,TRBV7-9,TGTGCCAGCAGCTTTACAGGGGTAGAGACTGAAGCTTTCTTT,CASSFTGVETEAFF
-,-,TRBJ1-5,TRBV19,TGTGCCAGTAGTAGCGAATATAGCAATCAGCCCCAGCATTTT,CASSSEYSNQPQHF
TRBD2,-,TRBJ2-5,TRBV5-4,TGTGCCAGCAGCTCTAGCGGGGGGGCCGGCCTGACCCAGTACTTC,CASSSSGGAGLTQYF
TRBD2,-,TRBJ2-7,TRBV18,TGTGCCAGCTCACCAGGGGGGAGGGGCTACGAGCAGTACTTC,CASSPGGRGYEQYF
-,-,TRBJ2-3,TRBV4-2,TGTGCCAGCAGCCAAGGGGACTCGGGCCCAGATACGCAGTATTTT,CASSQGDSGPDTQYF
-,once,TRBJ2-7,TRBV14,TGTGCCAGCAGCCCCCCGGGTCGAGAGCAGTACTTC,CASSPPGREQYF
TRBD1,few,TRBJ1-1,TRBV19,TGTGCCAGTATTCCCACGGGACAGGGAGCTGAAGCTTTCTTT,CASIPTGQGAEAFF
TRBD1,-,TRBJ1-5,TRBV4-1,TGCGCCAGCAGCACAGGGGCGGTTCAGCCCCAGCATTTT,CASSTGAVQPQHF
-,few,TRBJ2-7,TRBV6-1,TGTGCCAGCAGCTCCAGAGTAACACCGCGGGACGAGCAGTACTTC,CASSSRVTPRDEQYF
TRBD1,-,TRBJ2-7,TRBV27,TGTGCCAGCAGTCCCGGGACAGGGCCGACCTACGAGCAGTACTTC,CASSPGTGPTYEQYF
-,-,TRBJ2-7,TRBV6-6,TGTGCCAGCAGAGCGGGCTCCTCCTACGAGCAGTACTTC,CASRAGSSYEQYF
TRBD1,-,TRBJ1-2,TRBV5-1,TGCGCCAGCAGCTTGGATGCAGGGGGTGGCTACACCTTC,CASSLDAGGGYTF
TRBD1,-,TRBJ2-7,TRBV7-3,TGTGCCAGCAGCCCCGGGCAGGGGGCAACTAACGAGCAGTACTTC,CASSPGQGATNEQYF
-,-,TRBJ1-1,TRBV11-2,TGTGCCAGTTCGGGGGGCGCGAACACTGAAGCTTTCTTT,CASSGGANTEAFF
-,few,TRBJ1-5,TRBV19,TGTGCCAGTAGTATGATCCAGTATAGCAATCAGCCCCAGCATTTT,CASSMIQYSNQPQHF
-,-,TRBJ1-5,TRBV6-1,TGTGCCAGCAGTGAACGATATAGCAATCAGCCCCAGCATTTT,CASSERYSNQPQHF
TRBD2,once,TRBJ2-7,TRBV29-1,TGCAGCGTTGAAGACTTCGGGGGGGCCGAGCAGTACTTC,CSVEDFGGAEQYF
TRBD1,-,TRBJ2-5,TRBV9,TGTGCCAGCAGCGCCAGGACAGGGTGGGGAGAGACCCAGTACTTC,CASSARTGWGETQYF
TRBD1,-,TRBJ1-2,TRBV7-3,TGTGCCAGCAGCCCAGAACAGGGGGATGGCTACACCTTC,CASSPEQGDGYTF